Presented here are 18 T cell receptor beta chains from one specimen sequenced in a study of blood T cell repertoires in COVID-19 (dated by TCRdb to 2020 to 2021). Library preparation used the immunoSEQ multiplex PCR assay. TCRdb limited this immuneACCESS table to in-frame rearrangements with V and J called. A share of clones is missing; checked studies link under half to unresolved V genes, and the rest is unexplained. This sample comprises approximately 65,000 clones, roughly three quarters of them detected only once. The biggest ten clones account for 20% of the sample. The sequencing input was peripheral blood. These receptor sequences come from a woman older than 75 with active or convalescent COVID-19.

This clone was detected once. CDR3 coding DNA: TGTGCCAGTAACAGGGGTGTGGGGAACAATCAGCCCCAGCATTTT. The encoded protein is CASNRGVGNNQPQHF. The chain has TRBV19 and TRBJ1-5; 7 bases fit TRBD1. The CDR3 has 15 amino acids. Germline trimming cut 7 bases from V and 3 bases from J; bases unmatched to any gene: 9. Looked up from germline, CDR1 is LNHDA and CDR2 is SQIVND (reference sequence).

The rearrangement uses TRBV12-3 or TRBV12-4 and TRBJ2-1; D possibly corresponds to TRBD1 (6 bases). The CDR3 loop spans 13 amino acids. The V gene lost 6 bases and the J gene lost 7 bases, with 13 bases spanning the gap. The CDR3 DNA is TGTGCCAGCAGCCCGTCCCAGGGGAATGAGCAGTTCTTC. Translation: CASSPSQGNEQFF.

This clone occurred a few times. The chain has TRBV7-8 and TRBJ1-6; D may be TRBD1 (6 bases). This CDR3 has 16 amino acids. The V gene lost 1 base and the J gene lost 11 bases, with 18 bases spanning the gap. The germline V gene encodes CDR1 SGHVS and CDR2 FQNEAQ. The CDR3 sequence is CASSLEVDRDTTPLHF. DNA for the CDR3: TGTGCCAGCAGCTTAGAAGTGGACAGAGATACGACACCCCTCCACTTT.

This clone appeared a single time. The rearrangement uses TRBV7-9 and TRBJ2-5; tentative D call: TRBD2 (6 bases). The germline V gene encodes CDR1 SEHNR and CDR2 FQNEAQ (reference sequence). CDR3 length: 14 amino acids. The V and J ends lost 5 bases and 3 bases respectively, with 13 bases between them. CDR3 sequence reads: CASSPGTAEETQYF. The CDR3 DNA is TGTGCCAGCAGCCCCGGGACTGCGGAAGAGACCCAGTACTTC.

The chain couples TRBV2 to TRBJ2-7, with D tentatively TRBD1 (5 bases). Germline lookup yields CDR1 SNHLY and CDR2 FYNNEI. The CDR3 runs to 14 residues. The ends were cut back, 6 bases at V and 4 bases at J, with 16 bases in the middle. The CDR3 is CASRGLGPPYEQYF. CDR3 DNA: TGTGCCAGCAGGGGGCTGGGGCCCCCGTACGAGCAGTACTTC.

The CDR3 sequence is CASGAGGKRSYNSPLHF. As DNA, the CDR3 is TGTGCCAGTGGGGCCGGAGGGAAAAGGTCCTATAATTCACCCCTCCACTTT. This chain uses TRBV19 with TRBJ1-6, with D possibly TRBD1 on 5 matching bases. Trimming took off 8 bases at V and 1 base at J, with 18 bases between the two ends. CDR3 length: 17 amino acids. Looked up from germline, CDR1 is LNHDA and CDR2 is SQIVND (reference sequence).

The chain couples TRBV19 to TRBJ1-2; 7 positions match TRBD1. The CDR3 is 14 amino acids. The J segment lost 9 bases and the V segment lost 6 bases, leaving 13 bases of the junction unmatched. The germline V gene has CDR1 LNHDA and CDR2 SQIVND (reference sequence). For the CDR3, the DNA is TGTGCCAGTAGCACACAGGGGAGGTCTCAAAGCTACACCTTC. It is translated as CASSTQGRSQSYTF.

This chain joins TRBV6-5 and TRBJ1-1; no clear D. Germline CDR1 and CDR2: MNHEY and SVGAGI. V lost 7 bases to trimming and J lost 6 bases, with 12 bases between them. This CDR3 spans 12 amino acids. The CDR3 spells CASKNTVAEAFF. The CDR3 coding sequence is TGTGCCAGCAAAAATACGGTCGCTGAAGCTTTCTTT.

The chain has TRBV7-9 and TRBJ2-1, with 13 bases that match TRBD2. This CDR3 has 17 residues. Germline trimming cut 3 bases from V and 8 bases from J; bases unmatched to any gene: 10. CDR1 is SEHNR, CDR2 FQNEAQ, per germline (reference sequence). Here the CDR3 DNA reads TGTGCCAGCAGCTTTGGTGGACTAGCGGGGGTAGGGGATGAGCAGTTCTTC. This encodes CASSFGGLAGVGDEQFF. Using reference TRBV7-9 and TRBJ2-1 for the parts outside the CDR3, the full variable domain is DTGVSQNPRHKITKRGQNVTFRCDPISEHNRLYWYRQTLGQGPEFLTYFQNEAQLEKSRLLSDRFSAERPKGSFSTLEIQRTEQGDSAMYLCASSFGGLAGVGDEQFFGPGTRLTVL.

The chain combines TRBV10-3 with TRBJ1-1; 10 bases map to TRBD1. Germline V gives CDR1 ENHRY, CDR2 SYGVKD. Trimming removed 6 bases from V and 3 bases from J; junction bases left unmatched: 10. The CDR3 sequence is 16 residues long. CDR3 amino acids: CAISPGQGSGYTEAFF. The CDR3 DNA is TGTGCCATCAGCCCGGGACAGGGGTCGGGGTACACTGAAGCTTTCTTT.

This chain uses TRBV28 with TRBJ2-3; 11 bases fit TRBD2. CDR1 is MDHEN and CDR2 is SYDVKM in the germline V gene. The length of the CDR3 is 17 residues. Unmatched junction bases numbered 14, after V lost 5 bases and J lost 7 bases. CDR3 protein: CASSAAGDLAGGNTQYF. The CDR3 nucleotides are TGTGCCAGCAGTGCGGCGGGGGACCTAGCGGGGGGAAATACGCAGTATTTT.

This clone came up a few times. The chain employs TRBV29-1 and TRBJ2-7; 9 bases line up with TRBD1. Germline V gives CDR1 SQVTM, CDR2 ANQGSEA. This CDR3 is 14 amino acids long. The V gene end was trimmed by 6 bases and the J gene end by 6 bases; junction bases not matched to a gene: 12. This CDR3 reads CSVARDRDFTEQYF. CDR3 in DNA: TGCAGCGTAGCCCGGGACAGGGACTTCACCGAGCAGTACTTC.

The rearrangement uses TRBV4-2 and TRBJ2-3, with a weak D call TRBD2 (5 bases). There are 12 residues in the CDR3. Trimming shortened V by 4 bases and J by 6 bases, and 8 bases separated the two germline ends. CDR1 is LGHNA, CDR2 YNFKEQ, per germline. CDR3 nucleotides: TGTGCCAGCAGCCTAACTAGGGATACGCAGTATTTT. Translation: CASSLTRDTQYF.

The V gene is TRBV5-1, the J gene TRBJ1-4, with no clear D. V was cut by 0 bases and J by 2 bases, with 8 bases left in between. There are 15 residues in the CDR3. Germline CDR1 is SGHRS and CDR2 is YFSETQ. The CDR3 loop reads CASSLGGLTNEKLFF. In DNA, the CDR3 is TGCGCCAGCAGCTTGGGAGGGTTGACTAATGAAAAACTGTTTTTT.

This chain links TRBV5-6 with TRBJ2-5, with 8 bases that match TRBD1. CDR3 length equals 14 residues. Losses at the gene ends were 4 bases for V and 4 bases for J; bases not matched to a gene: 6. CDR1 is SGHDT, CDR2 YYEEEE, per germline. This chain's CDR3 is CASSLQGAAETQYF. The CDR3 bases are TGTGCCAGCAGCCTCCAGGGGGCCGCAGAGACCCAGTACTTC. Looking up the rest from reference TRBV5-6 and TRBJ2-5 gives the full variable domain: DAGVTQSPTHLIKTRGQQVTLRCSPKSGHDTVSWYQQALGQGPQFIFQYYEEEERQRGNFPDRFSGHQFPNYSSELNVNALLLGDSALYLCASSLQGAAETQYFGPGTRLLVL.

V is TRBV27 and J is TRBJ1-4, with no clear D. CDR3 length: 14 amino acids. Germline V gene lookup returns CDR1 MNHEY and CDR2 SMNVEV (reference sequence). V gave up 6 bases and J gave up 0 bases, with 8 bases separating them. The CDR3 is CASRYTSTNEKLFF. CDR3 sequence (DNA): TGTGCCAGCAGGTACACGTCAACTAATGAAAAACTGTTTTTT. The full variable domain, rest sourced from reference TRBV27 and TRBJ1-4, is EAQVTQNPRYLITVTGKKLTVTCSQNMNHEYMSWYRQDPGLGLRQIYYSMNVEVTDKGDVPEGYKVSRKEKRNFPLILESPSPNQTSLYFCASRYTSTNEKLFFGSGTQLSVL.

The chain employs TRBV11-3 and TRBJ1-2, with D possibly TRBD1 on 6 matching bases. In germline, CDR1 is SGHNT, CDR2 YENEEA. V shed 2 bases and J shed 5 bases, with 21 bases lying between them. The CDR3 has 17 amino acids. CDR3 loop: CASSLTGHPSPPYGYTF. DNA for the CDR3: TGTGCCAGCAGCTTAACGGGACACCCTTCACCCCCTTATGGCTACACCTTC.

The chain carries TRBV5-1 and TRBJ1-1, with no clear D. CDR3 length: 13 residues. Germline V gene data show CDR1 as SGHRS and CDR2 as YFSETQ. V lost 5 bases to trimming and J lost 1 base, with 9 bases between them. The CDR3 region has the DNA TGCGCCAGCAGTCGGGAAGCGAACACTGAAGCTTTCTTT. Protein product: CASSREANTEAFF.